This T cell receptor (beta chain) comes out of a study of T cells after yellow fever vaccination. At the level of the study: The fractions with low cell numbers were processed using SMART-Seq v4 Ultra Low Input. Overall study results and limits: A minor fraction of clonotypes spanned both CD4 and CD8 compartments. At 95% to 96% for CD4 and approximately 89% for CD8, most primary-vaccination clones showed up again after the booster.

Per the germline V gene, CDR1 is MDHEN and CDR2 is SYDVKM. CDR3 length: 13 residues. The V segment lost 8 bases and the J segment 3 bases; nucleotides outside the gene matches: 4. For this clonotype: Its matching antigen is unknown.

It was through 5'RACE template switching that TCR cDNA was made, with a universal primer site and UMIs added. TCRdb independently ran MiXCR on the 5' RACE reads; one entry per CDR3 protein. The repertoire holds 250,000 to 300,000 distinct CDR3 sequences, with roughly 5.2% as singletons. V usage is TRBV28 and J usage is TRBJ2-1; 7 positions agree with TRBD2. The source is a man aged 18 to 29 who received the YFV17D yellow fever vaccine. Sequences were derived from CD4+ T cells sorted from PBMCs, sampled on the day of the yellow fever booster vaccination. The CDR3 bases are TGTGCCAGCTTTGGGGGGGACTACAATGAGCAGTTCTTC. Protein product: CASFGGDYNEQFF.